Below, one T cell receptor (beta chain) is given with its context. Clones were read by immunoSEQ multiplex PCR, and TCRdb kept only the in-frame ones, dropping some. The repertoire has 150,000 to 200,000 clones, more than 70% of them found once; the top ten carry roughly 1.5%. The sample is drawn from a study of cytomegalovirus exposure and HLA in healthy donors. CDR3 length: 15 amino acids. Germline trimming cut 0 bases from V and 4 bases from J; bases unmatched to any gene: 4. Germline-derived CDR1 and CDR2 are SGHRS and YFSETQ. The chain employs TRBV5-1 and TRBJ1-1, with 9 bases matching TRBD1. This receptor was identified in a woman aged 18-29 years in good health and CMV-seronegative. Specimen: PBMCs. The CDR3 reads CASSLGGGQGTEAFF. In DNA, the CDR3 is TGCGCCAGCAGCTTGGGCGGGGGACAGGGCACTGAAGCTTTCTTT.